This T cell receptor beta chain derives from a study of blood T cell repertoires in COVID-19. Measured with immunoSEQ multiplex PCR; TCRdb has only the in-frame clones, and not every one. The sample lists some 220,000 clones; 85% were seen once. The CDR3 is 14 amino acids. The ends lost 6 bases at V and 6 bases at J; junction bases unmatched: 11. The V gene's germline CDR1 is MDHEN and CDR2 SYDVKM. The chain couples TRBV28 to TRBJ2-7; 7 bases line up with TRBD1. Material: peripheral blood. This sequence was found in a man aged 45-65 years with COVID-19, enrolled during active disease. The CDR3 DNA reads as TGTGCCAGCAGACCCGGGACAGACCCGTCCGAGCAGTACTTC. It specifies CASRPGTDPSEQYF.